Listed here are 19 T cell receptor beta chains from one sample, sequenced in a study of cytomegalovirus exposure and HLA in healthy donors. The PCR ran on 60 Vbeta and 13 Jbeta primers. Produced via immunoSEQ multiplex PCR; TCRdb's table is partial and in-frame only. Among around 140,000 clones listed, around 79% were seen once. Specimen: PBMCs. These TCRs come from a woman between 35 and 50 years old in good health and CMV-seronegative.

CDR3 loop: CASSQDYGDKRPYGYTF. DNA for the CDR3: TGTGCCAGCAGCCAAGATTATGGGGACAAGCGACCCTATGGCTACACCTTC. This sequence joins TRBV4-2 and TRBJ1-2; a possible D gene is TRBD1 (6 bases). Germline CDR1 LGHNA, CDR2 YNFKEQ. With 0 bases removed from V and 4 bases from J, the gap between germline ends came to 18 bases. This CDR3 region has 17 residues.

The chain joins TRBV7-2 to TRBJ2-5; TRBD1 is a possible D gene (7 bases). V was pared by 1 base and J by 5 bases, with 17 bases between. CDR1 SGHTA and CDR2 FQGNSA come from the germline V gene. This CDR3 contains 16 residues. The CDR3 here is CASSLGVGGRGETQYF. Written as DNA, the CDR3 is TGTGCCAGCAGCTTAGGGGTAGGGGGCCGGGGGGAGACCCAGTACTTC.

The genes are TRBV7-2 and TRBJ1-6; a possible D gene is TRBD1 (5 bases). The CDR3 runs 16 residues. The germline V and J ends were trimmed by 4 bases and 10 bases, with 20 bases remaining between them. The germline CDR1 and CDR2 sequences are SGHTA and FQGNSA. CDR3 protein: CASSSLPPGRSSPLHF. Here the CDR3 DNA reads TGTGCCAGCAGCTCCCTACCGCCAGGGAGGTCCTCACCCCTCCACTTT. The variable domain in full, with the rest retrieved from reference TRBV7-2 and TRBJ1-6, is GAGVSQSPSNKVTEKGKDVELRCDPISGHTALYWYRQSLGQGLEFLIYFQGNSAPDKSGLPSDRFSAERTGGSVSTLTIQRTQQEDSAVYLCASSSLPPGRSSPLHFGNGTRLTVT.

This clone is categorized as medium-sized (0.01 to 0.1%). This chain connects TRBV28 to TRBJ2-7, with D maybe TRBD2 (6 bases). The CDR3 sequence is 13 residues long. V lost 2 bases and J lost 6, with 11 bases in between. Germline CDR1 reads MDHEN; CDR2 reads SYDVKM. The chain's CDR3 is CASSLGRGSEQYF. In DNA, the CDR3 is TGTGCCAGCAGTTTAGGGCGGGGCTCCGAGCAGTACTTC. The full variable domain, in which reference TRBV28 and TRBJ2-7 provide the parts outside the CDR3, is DVKVTQSSRYLVKRTGEKVFLECVQDMDHENMFWYRQDPGLGLRLIYFSYDVKMKEKGDIPEGYSVSREKKERFSLILESASTNQTSMYLCASSLGRGSEQYFGPGTRLTVT.

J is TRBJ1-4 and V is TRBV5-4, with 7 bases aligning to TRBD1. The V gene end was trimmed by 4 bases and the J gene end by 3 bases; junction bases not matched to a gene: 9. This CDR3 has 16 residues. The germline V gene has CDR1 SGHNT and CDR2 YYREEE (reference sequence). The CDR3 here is CASSTMTGHANEKLFF. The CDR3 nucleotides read TGTGCCAGCAGCACAATGACAGGGCATGCTAATGAAAAACTGTTTTTT. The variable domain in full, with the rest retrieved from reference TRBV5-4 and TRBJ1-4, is ETGVTQSPTHLIKTRGQQVTLRCSSQSGHNTVSWYQQALGQGPQFIFQYYREEENGRGNFPPRFSGLQFPNYSSELNVNALELDDSALYLCASSTMTGHANEKLFFGSGTQLSVL.

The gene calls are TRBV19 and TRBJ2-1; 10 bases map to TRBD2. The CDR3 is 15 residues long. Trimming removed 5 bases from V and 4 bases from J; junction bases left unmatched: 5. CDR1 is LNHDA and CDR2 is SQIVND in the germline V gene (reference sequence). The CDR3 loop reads CASSPRAGGYNEQFF. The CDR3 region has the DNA TGTGCCAGTAGTCCCAGAGCGGGGGGGTACAATGAGCAGTTCTTC.

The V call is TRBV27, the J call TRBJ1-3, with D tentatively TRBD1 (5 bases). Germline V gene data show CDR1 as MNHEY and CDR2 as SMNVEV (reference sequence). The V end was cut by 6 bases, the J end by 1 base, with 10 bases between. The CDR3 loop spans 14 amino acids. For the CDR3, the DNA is TGTGCCAGCAGAGGGGTAGAGTCTGGAAACACCATATATTTT. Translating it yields CASRGVESGNTIYF.

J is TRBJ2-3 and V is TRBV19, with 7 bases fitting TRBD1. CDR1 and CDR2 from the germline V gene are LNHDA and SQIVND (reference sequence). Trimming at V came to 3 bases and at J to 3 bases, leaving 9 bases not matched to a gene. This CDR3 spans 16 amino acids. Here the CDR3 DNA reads TGTGCCAGTAGTATGGGCCAACAGGGGTTGACAGATACGCAGTATTTT. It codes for CASSMGQQGLTDTQYF.

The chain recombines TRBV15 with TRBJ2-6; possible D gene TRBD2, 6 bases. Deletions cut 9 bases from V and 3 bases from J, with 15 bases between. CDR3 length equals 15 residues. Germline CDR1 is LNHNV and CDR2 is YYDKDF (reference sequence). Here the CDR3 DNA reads TGTGCCACTAAGGCACGCGGGGTTGGGGCCAACGTCCTGACTTTC. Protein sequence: CATKARGVGANVLTF. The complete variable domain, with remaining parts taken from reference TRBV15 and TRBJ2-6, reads DAMVIQNPRYQVTQFGKPVTLSCSQTLNHNVMYWYQQKSSQAPKLLFHYYDKDFNNEADTPDNFQSRRPNTSFCFLDIRSPGLGDTAMYLCATKARGVGANVLTFGAGSRLTVL.

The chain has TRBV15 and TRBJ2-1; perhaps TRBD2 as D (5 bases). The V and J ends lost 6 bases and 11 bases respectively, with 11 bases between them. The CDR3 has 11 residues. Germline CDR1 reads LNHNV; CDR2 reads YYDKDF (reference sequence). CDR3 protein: CATSPGGKQFF. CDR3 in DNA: TGTGCCACCAGTCCCGGAGGAAAGCAGTTCTTC.

The CDR3: CASSESRETQYF. Here the CDR3 DNA reads TGTGCCAGCTCAGAATCTCGGGAGACCCAGTACTTC. V gene TRBV18 combines with J gene TRBJ2-5; D is unclear. The germline V and J ends were trimmed by 5 bases and 5 bases, with 9 bases remaining between them. The germline gives CDR1 KGHSH, CDR2 LQKENI. The CDR3 length is 12 residues.

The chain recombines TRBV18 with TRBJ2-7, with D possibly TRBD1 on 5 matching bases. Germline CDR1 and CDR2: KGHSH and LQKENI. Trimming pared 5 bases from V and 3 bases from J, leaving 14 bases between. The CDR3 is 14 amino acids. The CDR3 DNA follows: TGTGCCAGCTCAAGGGGCGACAAAGTCTACGAGCAGTACTTC. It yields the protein CASSRGDKVYEQYF.

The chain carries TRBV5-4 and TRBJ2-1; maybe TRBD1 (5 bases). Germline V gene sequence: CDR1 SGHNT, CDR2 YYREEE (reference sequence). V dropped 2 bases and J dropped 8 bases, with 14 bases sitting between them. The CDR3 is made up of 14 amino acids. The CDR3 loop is CASSLGRADYEQFF. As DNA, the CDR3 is TGTGCCAGCAGCTTAGGCAGGGCAGACTATGAGCAGTTCTTC. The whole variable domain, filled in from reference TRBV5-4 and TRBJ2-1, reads ETGVTQSPTHLIKTRGQQVTLRCSSQSGHNTVSWYQQALGQGPQFIFQYYREEENGRGNFPPRFSGLQFPNYSSELNVNALELDDSALYLCASSLGRADYEQFFGPGTRLTVL.

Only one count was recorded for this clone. CDR3 loop: CASSADSPYEQYF. The DNA of the CDR3 is TGTGCCAGCAGCGCAGACAGTCCCTACGAGCAGTACTTC. The rearrangement links TRBV9 to TRBJ2-7; D might be TRBD1 (5 bases). Germline V CDR1 and CDR2: SGDLS, YYNGEE. The CDR3 covers 13 residues. The germline V and J ends were trimmed by 3 bases and 2 bases, with 9 bases remaining between them.

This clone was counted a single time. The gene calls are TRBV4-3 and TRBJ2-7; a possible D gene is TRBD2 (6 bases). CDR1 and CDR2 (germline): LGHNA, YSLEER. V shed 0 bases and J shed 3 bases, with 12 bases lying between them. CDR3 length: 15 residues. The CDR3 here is CASSQETSFLYEQYF. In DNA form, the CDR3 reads TGCGCCAGCAGCCAAGAGACTAGTTTCCTCTACGAGCAGTACTTC.

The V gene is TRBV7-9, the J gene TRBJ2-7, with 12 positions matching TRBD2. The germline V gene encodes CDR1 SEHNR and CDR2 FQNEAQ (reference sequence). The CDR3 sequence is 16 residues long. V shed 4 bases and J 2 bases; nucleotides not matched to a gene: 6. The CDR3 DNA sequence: TGTGCCAGCAGCTCACTGACTAGCGGGGGAGCCTACGAGCAGTACTTC. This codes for CASSSLTSGGAYEQYF.

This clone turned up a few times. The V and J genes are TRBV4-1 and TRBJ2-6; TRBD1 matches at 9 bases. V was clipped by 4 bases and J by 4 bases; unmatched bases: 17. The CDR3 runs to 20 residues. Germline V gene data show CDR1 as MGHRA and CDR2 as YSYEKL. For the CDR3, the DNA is TGCGCCAGCAGCCGCCAATTAAGTTTACAGGGGGCAAGAGGGGCCAACGTCCTGACTTTC. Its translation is CASSRQLSLQGARGANVLTF.

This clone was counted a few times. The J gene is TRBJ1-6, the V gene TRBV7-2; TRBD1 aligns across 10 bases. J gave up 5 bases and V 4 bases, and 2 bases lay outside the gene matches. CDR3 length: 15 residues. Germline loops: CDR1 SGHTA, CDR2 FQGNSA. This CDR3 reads CASSSGQGHNSPLHF. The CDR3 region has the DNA TGTGCCAGCAGCTCGGGACAGGGGCATAATTCACCCCTCCACTTT.

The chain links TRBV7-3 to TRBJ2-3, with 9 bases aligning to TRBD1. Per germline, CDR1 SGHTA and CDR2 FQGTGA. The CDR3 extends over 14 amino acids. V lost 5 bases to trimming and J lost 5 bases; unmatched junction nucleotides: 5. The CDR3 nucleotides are TGTGCCAGCAGCGGGACAGGGTGGGAAGATACGCAGTATTTT. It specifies CASSGTGWEDTQYF.